This TCR beta chain was documented in a study of CD8+ T cells in alopecia areata. Extracted from the samples, RNA was reverse transcribed into cDNA to serve as the sequencing template. Repertoires were generated with immunoSEQ multiplex PCR, while TCRdb's copy carries only in-frame clones and drops some. The table shows approximately 89,000 clones, with about 40% occurring only once. Germline V CDR1 and CDR2: SQVTM, ANQGSEA. V shed 4 bases and J 4 bases; nucleotides not matched to a gene: 7. The CDR3 totals 13 residues. The sequence was obtained from a human donor with alopecia areata. The material sequenced was CD4+ T cells sorted from blood. The V and J genes are TRBV29-1 and TRBJ2-7, with 7 positions matching TRBD1. CDR3 DNA sequence: TGCAGCGTTGCCCTGAGACAGGGTTACGAGCAGTACTTC. It specifies CSVALRQGYEQYF.